Presented here are 25 T cell receptor beta chains from one specimen sequenced in a study of T cells after yellow fever vaccination. TCRdb processed the 5' RACE reads anew with MiXCR; each CDR3 protein has one entry. Among 250,000 or so distinct CDR3 sequences listed, less than 8.5% were seen once. The specimen comprised CD4+ T cells sorted from PBMCs, sampled 15 days after the yellow fever booster vaccination. Source of these receptors: a man aged 30 to 39 who received the YFV17D yellow fever vaccine.

This clonotype was counted ten times or more. The chain couples TRBV10-3 to TRBJ2-1; TRBD1 matches 9 bases. J was trimmed by 5 bases and V by 7 bases; bases with no gene match: 9. Per germline, CDR1 ENHRY and CDR2 SYGVKD. CDR3 length equals 15 residues. As DNA, the CDR3 is TGTGCCATCAAGGCGGGGACAGGGTCGAACAATGAGCAGTTCTTC. Translating it yields CAIKAGTGSNNEQFF.

This clonotype was recorded at least ten times. This chain links TRBV7-2 with TRBJ2-7, with D unresolved. This CDR3 is 13 amino acids long. Germline lookup yields CDR1 SGHTA and CDR2 FQGNSA. Between the trimmed V and J ends, which lost 6 bases and 2 bases, there was a span of 11 bases. The CDR3 is CASSSQTPYEQYF. Written as DNA, the CDR3 is TGTGCCAGCAGTTCTCAGACCCCCTACGAGCAGTACTTC.

V is TRBV20-1 and J is TRBJ2-5; 10 bases line up with TRBD2. The germline V gene encodes CDR1 DFQATT and CDR2 SNEGSKA (reference sequence). This CDR3 region has 15 residues. The V segment lost 3 bases and the J segment 1 base; nucleotides outside the gene matches: 5. The CDR3 here is CSARASGSIQETQYF. The CDR3 coding sequence is TGCAGTGCTAGGGCTAGCGGGAGTATCCAAGAGACCCAGTACTTC.

The sample holds a few counts of this clonotype. The V call is TRBV7-2, the J call TRBJ2-3; D is unresolved. Trimming shortened V by 3 bases and J by 2 bases, and 9 bases separated the two germline ends. This CDR3 is 14 amino acids long. The germline CDR1 and CDR2 sequences are SGHTA and FQGNSA. The CDR3 loop is CASSFDRATDTQYF. CDR3 bases: TGTGCCAGCAGCTTTGATCGGGCCACAGATACGCAGTATTTT.

The sample holds many counts of this clonotype. CDR3 nucleotide sequence: TGTGCCAGCAGCCGGGCCCGGGAGAGCTACAATGAGCAGTTCTTC. Protein: CASSRARESYNEQFF. The chain has TRBV5-4 and TRBJ2-1; the D gene is possibly TRBD2 (6 bases). Germline V gene sequence: CDR1 SGHNT, CDR2 YYREEE (reference sequence). Trimming cost V 4 bases and J 3 bases, with 14 bases left between them. The CDR3 consists of 15 residues.

This sequence joins TRBV20-1 and TRBJ2-7, with D unresolved. Germline loops: CDR1 DFQATT, CDR2 SNEGSKA (reference sequence). The ends were cut back, 7 bases at V and 1 base at J, with 11 bases in the middle. This CDR3 spans 12 amino acids. CDR3 region: CSVLGRSYEQYF. In nucleotides, the CDR3 is TGCAGTGTCCTTGGGCGTTCCTACGAGCAGTACTTC.

This clonotype was observed a handful of times. The chain joins TRBV20-1 to TRBJ2-7; TRBD2 aligns across 9 bases. The CDR3 covers 18 residues. V was clipped by 4 bases and J by 0 bases; unmatched bases: 16. Germline V gene data show CDR1 as DFQATT and CDR2 as SNEGSKA (reference sequence). The CDR3: CSAIGQSGRKTSSYEQYF. CDR3 in DNA: TGCAGTGCTATTGGGCAGAGCGGGAGGAAGACCTCCTCCTACGAGCAGTACTTC.

CDR3 loop: CASSPHQRSSYEQYF. CDR3 bases: TGTGCCAGCAGTCCCCACCAGCGGAGCTCCTACGAGCAGTACTTC. The chain has TRBV12-3 or TRBV12-4 and TRBJ2-7, with a tentative D call TRBD2 (5 bases). The CDR3 sequence is 15 residues long. V shed 5 bases and J shed 0 bases, with 14 bases lying between them.

This clonotype was detected a few times. DNA of the CDR3: TGCAGTGCTAGGGTCCCGGCTAGCGGCATTTCCTACGAGCAGTACTTC. Protein product: CSARVPASGISYEQYF. This chain joins TRBV20-1 and TRBJ2-7, with 7 positions matching TRBD2. The CDR3 sequence is 16 residues long. In germline, CDR1 is DFQATT, CDR2 SNEGSKA (reference sequence). V shed 3 bases and J 1 base; nucleotides not matched to a gene: 12.

V gene TRBV12-3 or TRBV12-4 combines with J gene TRBJ2-4, with 8 nucleotides matching TRBD1. The V gene end was trimmed by 4 bases and the J gene end by 4 bases; junction bases not matched to a gene: 0. The CDR3 covers 13 residues. The CDR3 bases are TGTGCCAGCAGTTACAGGGGGAAAAACATTCAGTACTTC. Protein: CASSYRGKNIQYF.

The chain uses TRBV7-2 and TRBJ2-7, with D possibly TRBD2 on 7 matching bases. Germline CDR1 is SGHTA and CDR2 is FQGNSA. Trimming cost V 5 bases and J 5 bases, with 19 bases left between them. The CDR3 runs 15 residues. The CDR3, as DNA: TGTGCCAGCAGCCCTGTGGGGGGGGCGGTGAACGAGCAGTACTTC. It codes for CASSPVGGAVNEQYF. Complete variable domain (other parts from reference TRBV7-2 and TRBJ2-7): GAGVSQSPSNKVTEKGKDVELRCDPISGHTALYWYRQSLGQGLEFLIYFQGNSAPDKSGLPSDRFSAERTGGSVSTLTIQRTQQEDSAVYLCASSPVGGAVNEQYFGPGTRLTVT.

This clonotype was seen repeatedly, ten times or more. This chain connects TRBV7-2 to TRBJ2-1; no reliable D call. CDR3 length: 11 amino acids. The V end was cut by 2 bases, the J end by 8 bases, with 4 bases between. The germline V gene encodes CDR1 SGHTA and CDR2 FQGNSA. The CDR3 region has the DNA TGTGCCAGCAGCTTAATCGATGAGCAGTTCTTC. Translated, it gives CASSLIDEQFF. The full variable domain, with the rest looked up from reference TRBV7-2 and TRBJ2-1, is GAGVSQSPSNKVTEKGKDVELRCDPISGHTALYWYRQSLGQGLEFLIYFQGNSAPDKSGLPSDRFSAERTGGSVSTLTIQRTQQEDSAVYLCASSLIDEQFFGPGTRLTVL.

This clonotype has at least ten counts. The genes are TRBV20-1 and TRBJ2-1; the match to TRBD2 covers 10 bases. The junction had 9 bases not matched to a gene; V was cut back by 3 bases and J by 4 bases. From germline, CDR1 is DFQATT and CDR2 SNEGSKA (reference sequence). The CDR3 is made up of 16 amino acids. CDR3 in amino acids: CSARAPSGSVYNEQFF. The CDR3 DNA sequence: TGCAGTGCTAGGGCTCCTAGCGGGAGTGTTTACAATGAGCAGTTCTTC.

This clonotype showed up many times. This sequence joins TRBV12-3 or TRBV12-4 and TRBJ2-3; no clear D gene. The germline V and J ends were trimmed by 3 bases and 2 bases, with 15 bases remaining between them. This CDR3 contains 16 residues. DNA for the CDR3: TGTGCCAGCAGTTTCCCCAGCTCACAGAACACAGATACGCAGTATTTT. Residues: CASSFPSSQNTDTQYF.

The chain links TRBV29-1 to TRBJ2-2, with D hard to call. This CDR3 has 14 amino acids. Germline CDR1 and CDR2: SQVTM and ANQGSEA. V was cut by 4 bases and J by 5 bases, with 14 bases left in between. As DNA, the CDR3 is TGCAGCGTTGGTACGCTCTTACCAACCGGGGAGCTGTTTTTT. Translated: CSVGTLLPTGELFF.

This clonotype was detected only a few times. The junction shows a germline mismatch at one end, possibly a read error. The CDR3 DNA is TGTGCCAGCAGCTTTAACAGGGGAACGGCTAATTATGGCTACACCTTC. It is translated as CASSFNRGTANYGYTF. This chain links TRBV7-8 with TRBJ1-2, with 7 bases fitting TRBD1. Germline V lookup: CDR1 SGHVS, CDR2 FQNEAQ. The length of the CDR3 is 16 residues.

There are many counts of this clonotype. The chain has TRBV20-1 and TRBJ2-1; 7 bases match TRBD1. Germline V gene data show CDR1 as DFQATT and CDR2 as SNEGSKA (reference sequence). There are 16 residues in the CDR3. The V and J ends lost 5 bases and 0 bases, in that order; junction bases with no gene match: 10. CDR3 sequence reads: CSAPSHRGLSYNEQFF. The CDR3 bases are TGCAGTGCTCCTTCCCACAGGGGCCTCTCCTACAATGAGCAGTTCTTC.

This clonotype has a handful of counts. The chain combines TRBV10-3 with TRBJ2-3, with 11 bases that match TRBD1. There are 15 residues in the CDR3. V dropped 3 bases and J dropped 9; count of bases not matched to a gene: 8. Germline CDR1 and CDR2: ENHRY and SYGVKD. The CDR3: CAISEGGQGVGTQYF. The DNA of the CDR3 is TGTGCCATCAGTGAAGGGGGACAGGGGGTCGGCACGCAGTATTTT.

This clonotype showed up many times. The chain is built from TRBV12-3 or TRBV12-4 and TRBJ1-5; tentatively, D is TRBD1 (6 bases). V dropped 6 bases and J dropped 0 bases, with 18 bases sitting between them. The CDR3 sequence is 17 residues long. This chain's CDR3 is CASRSDSALYSNQPQHF. CDR3 nucleotide sequence: TGTGCCAGCAGATCGGACAGCGCCCTTTATAGCAATCAGCCCCAGCATTTT.

This clonotype was picked up many times. The genes are TRBV3-1 and TRBJ2-1, with TRBD2 matching 7 bases. The CDR3 spans 12 residues. The germline V gene encodes CDR1 LGHDT and CDR2 YNNKEL (reference sequence). The ends lost 2 bases at V and 13 bases at J; junction bases unmatched: 5. The chain's CDR3 is CASSQLRDYQFF. CDR3 coding DNA: TGTGCCAGCAGCCAACTCCGGGACTATCAGTTCTTC.

This clonotype appeared a few times. The V gene is TRBV5-1, the J gene TRBJ2-7; 16 bases are shared with TRBD2. V lost 6 bases and J lost 5; bases outside the gene matches: 11. Germline CDR1 and CDR2: SGHRS and YFSETQ. This CDR3 contains 17 residues. Here the CDR3 reads CASTLGTSGRAVDEQYF. The CDR3 coding sequence is TGCGCCAGCACCCTTGGGACTAGCGGGAGGGCCGTTGACGAGCAGTACTTC.

V and J are TRBV3-1 and TRBJ1-1; no clear D. Germline V gene lookup returns CDR1 LGHDT and CDR2 YNNKEL (reference sequence). The CDR3 runs 13 residues. Trimming stripped 1 base from V and 0 bases from J, with 3 bases between. This CDR3 reads CASSQGVNTEAFF. The CDR3 DNA sequence: TGTGCCAGCAGCCAAGGCGTGAACACTGAAGCTTTCTTT.

In its sample, this clonotype was seen many times. This chain joins TRBV5-1 and TRBJ1-1; a weak D match, TRBD1 (6 bases). The length of the CDR3 is 14 residues. Germline CDR1 is SGHRS and CDR2 is YFSETQ. The V and J ends lost 7 bases and 0 bases respectively, with 13 bases between them. The CDR3 nucleotides read TGCGCCAGCTGCCTAGGGGGGGTGAACACTGAAGCTTTCTTT. Its translation: CASCLGGVNTEAFF.

This chain joins TRBV9 and TRBJ2-7, with D perhaps assigned TRBD1 or TRBD2 (6 bases each). From germline, CDR1 is SGDLS and CDR2 YYNGEE. V was shortened by 0 bases and J by 7 bases, with 14 bases between the two germline ends. The CDR3 totals 14 residues. In DNA, the CDR3 is TGTGCCAGCAGCGTAGGGGGACAAGCGGGTGAGCAGTACTTC. As protein: CASSVGGQAGEQYF.

This clonotype has just a few counts. This chain connects TRBV7-2 to TRBJ2-3; 9 bases map to TRBD1. V shed 1 base and J 0 bases; nucleotides not matched to a gene: 5. This CDR3 is 17 amino acids long. Germline CDR1 reads SGHTA; CDR2 reads FQGNSA. The CDR3 sequence is CASSLGRTGVSTDTQYF. The CDR3 bases are TGTGCCAGCAGCTTAGGAAGGACAGGGGTCAGCACAGATACGCAGTATTTT.